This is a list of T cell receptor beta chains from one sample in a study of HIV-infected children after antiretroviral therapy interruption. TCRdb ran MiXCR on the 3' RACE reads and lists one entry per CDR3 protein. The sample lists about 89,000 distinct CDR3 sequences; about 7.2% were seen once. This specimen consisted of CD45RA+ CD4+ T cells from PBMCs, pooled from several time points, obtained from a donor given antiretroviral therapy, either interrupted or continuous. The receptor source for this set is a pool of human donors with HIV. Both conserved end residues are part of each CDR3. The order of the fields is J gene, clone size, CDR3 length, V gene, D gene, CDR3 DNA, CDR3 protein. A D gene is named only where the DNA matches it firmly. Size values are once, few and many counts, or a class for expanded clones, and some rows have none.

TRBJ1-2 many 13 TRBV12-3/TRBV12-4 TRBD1 TGTGCCAGCGGGGCTGGGGACAGCTATGGCTACACCTTC CASGAGDSYGYTF
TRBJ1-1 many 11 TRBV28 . TGTGCCAGCAGCACCCACACTGAAGCTTTCTTT CASSTHTEAFF
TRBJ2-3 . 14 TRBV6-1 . TGTGCCAGCGCCGGAAGAAGGGACACAGATACGCAGTATTTT CASAGRRDTDTQYF
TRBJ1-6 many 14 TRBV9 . TGTGCCAGCAGCGTAGCTGCAGATAATTCACCCCTCCACTTT CASSVAADNSPLHF
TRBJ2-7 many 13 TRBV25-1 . TGTGCCAGCAGTGACCAGGGAGCCTCCGAGCAGTACTTC CASSDQGASEQYF
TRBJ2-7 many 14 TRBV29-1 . TGCAGCGTTGAAGGGGGCCAGGGTAGCTACGAGCAGTACTTC CSVEGGQGSYEQYF
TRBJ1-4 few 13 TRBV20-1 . TGCAGTGCTAACGCTGCAACTAATGAAAAACTGTTTTTT CSANAATNEKLFF
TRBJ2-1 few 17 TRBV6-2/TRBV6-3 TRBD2 TGTGCCAGCAGTTCTAGCGGGGGGGCGGGATCCTACAATGAGCAGTTCTTC CASSSSGGAGSYNEQFF
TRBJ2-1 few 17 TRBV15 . TGTGCTAGCAGTAGGGCCGGGACTGGGGTTAACTATGCTGAGCAGTTCTTC CASSRAGTGVNYAEQFF
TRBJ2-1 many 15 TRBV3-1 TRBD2 TGTGCCAGCAGCCGACTAGCGGGGACCTACAATGAGCAGTTCTTC CASSRLAGTYNEQFF
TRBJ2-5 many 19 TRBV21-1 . TGTGCCAGCAGCAAAGTGGCAAATAGGACCATCCCCTTGAAAGAGACCCAGTACTTC CASSKVANRTIPLKETQYF
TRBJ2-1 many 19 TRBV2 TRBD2 TGTGCCAGCCACGGACGGACTAGCGGGGGGCAGAGCTCCTACAATGAGCAGTTCTTC CASHGRTSGGQSSYNEQFF
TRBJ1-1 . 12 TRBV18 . TGTGCCAGCTCCGGGGTTCACACTGAAGCTTTCTTT CASSGVHTEAFF
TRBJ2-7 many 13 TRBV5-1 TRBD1 TGCGCCAGCAGCTTGGGGACAGGGTACGAGCAGTACTTC CASSLGTGYEQYF
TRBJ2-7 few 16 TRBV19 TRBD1 TGTGCCAGTAGTCCAAGAGGGACAGTGAGTACCTACGAGCAGTACTTC CASSPRGTVSTYEQYF
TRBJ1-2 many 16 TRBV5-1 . TGCGCCAGCAGCTCCTTTAAACAACTCAGGGCGGCTGGCTACACCTTC CASSSFKQLRAAGYTF
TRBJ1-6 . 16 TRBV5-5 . TGTGCCAGCAGCCCGGGGCCTAGCTCCTATAATTCACCCCTCCACTTT CASSPGPSSYNSPLHF
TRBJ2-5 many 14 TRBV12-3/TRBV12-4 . TGTGCCATCTTGGTTCGGGGATCGGCAGAGACCCAGTACTTC CAILVRGSAETQYF
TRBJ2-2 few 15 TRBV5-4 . TGTGCCAGCAGCTTGCAGGGGAAAAGCACCGGGGAGCTGTTTTTT CASSLQGKSTGELFF
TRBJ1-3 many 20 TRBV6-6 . TGTGCCAGCAGTTACTCGTTACAGGAAATAATTTATACCTCTGGAAACACCATATATTTT CASSYSLQEIIYTSGNTIYF
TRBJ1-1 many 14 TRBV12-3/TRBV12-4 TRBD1 TGTGCCAGCAGTGTGCAGGGGGCGCGCACTGAAGCTTTCTTT CASSVQGARTEAFF
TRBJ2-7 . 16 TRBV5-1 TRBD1 TGCGCCAGCAGCCCGACCGGACAGGGCAGGGGTCAAGAGCAGTACTTC CASSPTGQGRGQEQYF
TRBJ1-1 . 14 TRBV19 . TGTGCCAGTAGCAAAGGACCGCCCGGGCGTGAAGCTTTCTTT CASSKGPPGREAFF
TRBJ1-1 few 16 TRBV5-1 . TGCGCCAGCAGCCAAAGGAGACAGAGTCCACGGACTGAAGCTTTCTTT CASSQRRQSPRTEAFF
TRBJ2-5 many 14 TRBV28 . TGTGCCAGCAGTTTACTCGCGGTCGAGGAGACCCAGTACTTC CASSLLAVEETQYF
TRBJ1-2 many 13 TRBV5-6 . TGTGCCAGCAGCTTGGGGGGGGTCTATGGCTACACCTTC CASSLGGVYGYTF
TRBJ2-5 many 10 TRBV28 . TGTGCCAGCTCCGGGAAGACCCAGTACTTC CASSGKTQYF
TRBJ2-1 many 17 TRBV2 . TGTGCCAGCAGTGATGGTTCGGCTAGTCGATCCTACAATGAGCAGTTCTTC CASSDGSASRSYNEQFF
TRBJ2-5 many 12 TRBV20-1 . TGCAGTGCTAGTACGAGTGCGGAGACCCAGTACTTC CSASTSAETQYF
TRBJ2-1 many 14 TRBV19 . TGTGCCAGTACAGGACAGAGCTCCTACAATGAGCAGTTCTTC CASTGQSSYNEQFF
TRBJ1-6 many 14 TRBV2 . TGTGCCAGCACCTCACAGGCTGACGGTTCACCCCTCCACTTT CASTSQADGSPLHF
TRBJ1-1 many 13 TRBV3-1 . TGTGCCAGCAGCCAACGGGGGGTGGGTGAAGCTTTCTTT CASSQRGVGEAFF